What follows is one T cell receptor beta chain and its context. Its target is not known. The V gene lost 3 bases and the J gene lost 0 bases, with 16 bases spanning the gap. Germline V gene data show CDR1 as SGHTA and CDR2 as FQGTGA. The CDR3 runs to 17 residues. Libraries were prepared by immunoSEQ multiplex PCR; TCRdb keeps only in-frame clonotypes and omits some of them. Found here are more than 1.2 million clones, approximately 98.5% of them singletons; the top ten hold approximately 0.4%. This specimen belongs to a study of shared clonotypes between healthy human individuals. Study observations and caveats: A few donors held about 5% of naive CD4 clonotypes in common. Sorted-subset sequencing, rarefaction showed, was incomplete despite large depth.

This sequence joins TRBV7-3 and TRBJ2-3; D is perhaps TRBD2 (6 bases). Material: naive CD4+ T cells sorted from blood. Subset here: CD45RA+ positively selected. This TCR was recovered from a man aged 25 to 45 in good health. CDR3 in DNA: TGTGCCAGCAGCTTCGGCGGGACGGGACCTAGCACAGATACGCAGTATTTT. This encodes CASSFGGTGPSTDTQYF. The full variable domain, its missing parts supplied by reference TRBV7-3 and TRBJ2-3, is GAGVSQTPSNKVTEKGKYVELRCDPISGHTALYWYRQSLGQGPEFLIYFQGTGAADDSGLPNDRFFAVRPEGSVSTLKIQRTERGDSAVYLCASSFGGTGPSTDTQYFGPGTRLTVL.